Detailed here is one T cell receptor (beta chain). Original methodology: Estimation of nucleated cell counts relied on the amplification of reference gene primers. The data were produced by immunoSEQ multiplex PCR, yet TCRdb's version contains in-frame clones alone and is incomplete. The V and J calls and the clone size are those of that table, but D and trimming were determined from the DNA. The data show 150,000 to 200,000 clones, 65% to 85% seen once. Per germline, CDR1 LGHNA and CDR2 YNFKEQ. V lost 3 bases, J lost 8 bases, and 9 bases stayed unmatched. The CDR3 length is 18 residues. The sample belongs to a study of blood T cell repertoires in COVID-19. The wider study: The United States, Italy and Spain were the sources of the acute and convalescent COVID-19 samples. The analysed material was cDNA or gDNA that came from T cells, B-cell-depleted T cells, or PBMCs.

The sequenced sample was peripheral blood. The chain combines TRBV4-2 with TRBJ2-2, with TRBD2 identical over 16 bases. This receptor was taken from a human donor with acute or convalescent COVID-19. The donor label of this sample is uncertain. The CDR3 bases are TGTGCCAGCAGCCATCACCAGGGACTAGCGGGGGGGTCAGGGGAGCTGTTTTTT. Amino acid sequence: CASSHHQGLAGGSGELFF.